This T cell receptor (beta chain) was identified during a study of T-cell reconstitution after alpha-beta-depleted transplantation in children. Broader study findings: T-cell numbers and diversity, one year after transplant, stemmed largely from T cells that were newly produced. Some patients owed their high day-60 TCRbeta diversity to surviving recipient T cells and thymic progenitors. Reportedly, roughly two months post-transplant, alpha-beta T cells arose from several hundred expanded graft clones.

A library of TCRbeta sequences, prepared with unique molecular identifiers, was generated. One entry per CDR3 protein, called by TCRdb with MiXCR from the PCR reads. Here the sample spans 100,000 or so distinct CDR3 sequences, 15% to 19% being singletons. In regard to this clonotype: Antigen specificity is unknown.

The TCR originated in a male patient between 2 and 10 years old who had a stem cell transplant for acute lymphoblastic leukemia, so the T cells may come from the graft donor. The starting material was PBMCs, mostly from graft donor cells, obtained 180 days after TCRalphabeta/CD19-depleted stem cell transplant.

DNA for the CDR3: TGTGCTAGTGGCCAGAACACTGAAGCTTTCTTT. Translated, it gives CASGQNTEAFF. The rearrangement uses TRBV12-5 and TRBJ1-1; D unclear. Looked up from germline, CDR1 is LGHNT and CDR2 is FRNRAP. V shed 6 bases and J shed 1 base, with 3 bases lying between them. The CDR3 contains 11 residues.